This TCR beta chain was sequenced in a study of breast tumors, draining lymph nodes, adjacent tissues. The germline gives CDR1 GTSNPN, CDR2 SVGIG (reference sequence). The ends were cut back, 2 bases at V and 3 bases at J, with 11 bases in the middle. The CDR3 covers 13 residues. This clonotype occurred many times. What it binds is not known. Study-wide results and limits: Tumor T cell lymph node origin was a supported hypothesis, not proven. Compared with lymph nodes, tumors were less diverse; compared with nontumor tissue, more.

TCRdb itself ran the multiplex PCR reads through MiXCR, one entry per CDR3 protein. Here the sample spans around 25,000 distinct CDR3 sequences, around 25% being singletons. The sequenced sample was breast tumor tissue. The TCR comes from a female donor with breast cancer. Some clones in this sample may be carry-over from other donors' samples. The chain employs TRBV30 and TRBJ2-7; a possible D gene is TRBD1 (6 bases). The DNA for the CDR3 is TGTGCCTGGAGTCACGGACAGCACTACGAGCAGTACTTC. The encoded protein is CAWSHGQHYEQYF. Supplemented by reference TRBV30 and TRBJ2-7, the full variable domain reads SQTIHQWPATLVQPVGSPLSLECTVEGTSNPNLYWYRQAAGRGLQLLFYSVGIGQISSEVPQNLSASRPQDRQFILSSKKLLLSDSGFYLCAWSHGQHYEQYFGPGTRLTVT.